This entry concerns a single TCR beta chain. These data come from a study of Ad26.COV2.S vaccination and SARS-CoV-2 variants. The CDR3 is 15 residues long. Germline V gene data show CDR1 as MNHNS and CDR2 as SASEGT. V was trimmed by 0 bases and J by 0 bases, leaving 8 bases between them. Using immunoSEQ multiplex PCR, the repertoire was profiled, and TCRdb retains in-frame clones only, with some absent. Among around 350,000 clones listed, just over 90% were seen once. The clonotype was recovered from a human donor who had recovered from COVID-19. The sequencing here drew on peripheral blood, taken after recovery from COVID-19. The J gene is TRBJ1-2, the V gene TRBV6-1; D ambiguous. This chain's CDR3 is CASSEAYGTNYGYTF. CDR3 sequence (DNA): TGTGCCAGCAGTGAAGCGTACGGGACTAACTATGGCTACACCTTC.